This T cell receptor beta chain was captured in a study of blood T cell repertoires in COVID-19. Study overall: Samples of COVID-19 (acute and convalescent) were obtained from the United States, Italy and Spain.

TCRdb's table, derived via immunoSEQ multiplex PCR, lists solely in-frame clones and lacks some. The sample consists of about 120,000 clones, roughly 89% of them appearing once. Germline V lookup: CDR1 SGHRS, CDR2 YFSETQ. This CDR3 contains 16 residues. The V and J ends lost 4 bases and 5 bases, in that order; junction bases with no gene match: 5. Sequencing was carried out using peripheral blood. The receptor was derived from a man aged 60-69 years with COVID-19, enrolled during active disease. The chain uses TRBV5-1 and TRBJ2-1; 14 bases agree with TRBD2. In DNA, the CDR3 is TGCGCCAGCAGCGTAGGACTAGCGGGGGGTAACAATGAGCAGTTCTTC. Protein sequence: CASSVGLAGGNNEQFF.